This is a list of T cell receptor beta chains from one sample in a study of blood T cell repertoires in COVID-19. Assay used: immunoSEQ multiplex PCR; TCRdb lists only in-frame clones, some missing. The table records hundreds of thousands of clones, approximately 89% of them present only once. Sequences were obtained from peripheral blood. The receptors here all came from a man between 18 and 35 years old with COVID-19, enrolled during active disease. The CDR3 runs from the conserved cysteine through the conserved F or W. A D gene is named only where the DNA matches it firmly. Expanded clones get a size class; other rows say once, few or many, or leave the size out.

>TRBJ2-1|NA|TRBD2|TRBV7-2
CASTLLAGAYNEQFF
TGTGCCAGCACCTTACTAGCGGGAGCTTACAATGAGCAGTTCTTC
>TRBJ1-5|NA|NA|TRBV5-4
CASSLGGDLAGQPQHF
TGTGCCAGCAGCTTGGGGGGGGACCTGGCGGGTCAGCCCCAGCATTTT
>TRBJ2-2|NA|TRBD2|TRBV29-1
CRRWREARGELFF
TGCAGGAGGTGGCGGGAGGCTCGCGGGGAGCTGTTTTTT
>TRBJ2-7|few|TRBD1|TRBV5-1
CASSLEAGGAYEQYF
TGCGCCAGCAGCTTGGAGGCAGGGGGCGCATACGAGCAGTACTTC
>TRBJ2-3|NA|TRBD2|TRBV18
CASSPRTSSGDTQYF
TGTGCCAGCTCACCTCGGACTAGTAGCGGGGATACGCAGTATTTT
>TRBJ2-3|once|TRBD1|TRBV6-5
CASKDRGRSTDTQYF
TGTGCCAGCAAAGACAGGGGGCGAAGCACAGATACGCAGTATTTT
>TRBJ2-7|many|TRBD2|TRBV15
CATRTLAGFGEQYF
TGTGCCACCAGGACACTAGCGGGGTTCGGCGAGCAGTACTTC
>TRBJ1-2|few|NA|TRBV19
CASSILEGGGYTF
TGTGCCAGTAGTATATTGGAGGGAGGCGGCTACACCTTC
>TRBJ2-7|NA|NA|TRBV27
CASSSRVFYEQYF
TGTGCCAGCAGTTCTCGGGTCTTCTACGAGCAGTACTTC
>TRBJ2-1|NA|NA|TRBV18
CASSEKQIVYNEQFF
TGTGCCAGCTCCGAAAAGCAAATAGTCTACAATGAGCAGTTCTTC
>TRBJ2-7|NA|TRBD1|TRBV7-2
CASSLAPQGAYEQYF
TGTGCCAGCAGCTTAGCGCCCCAGGGGGCCTACGAGCAGTACTTC
>TRBJ1-1|NA|TRBD1|TRBV6-5
CASRKTGTANTEAFF
TGTGCCAGCAGAAAAACCGGGACAGCGAACACTGAAGCTTTCTTT
>TRBJ2-1|NA|NA|TRBV9
CASSVASGFAPRGVGQFF
TGTGCCAGCAGCGTAGCTTCAGGCTTCGCCCCCCGCGGGGTGGGGCAGTTCTTC
>TRBJ2-5|once|TRBD2|TRBV6-2/TRBV6-3
CASTPGGEETQYF
TGTGCCAGCACCCCGGGAGGAGAGGAGACCCAGTACTTC
>TRBJ1-2|once|NA|TRBV7-8
CASSLAGTGDYGYTF
TGTGCCAGCAGCTTAGCGGGAACCGGGGACTATGGCTACACCTTC
>TRBJ2-1|NA|NA|TRBV4-1
CASSQEVTGTYNEQFF
TGCGCCAGCAGCCAAGAAGTGACAGGAACTTACAATGAGCAGTTCTTC
>TRBJ2-7|once|NA|TRBV3-1/TRBV3-2
CASSPLSGGGEWAYEQYF
TGTGCCAGCAGCCCCCTCTCGGGGGGCGGTGAGTGGGCCTACGAGCAGTACTTC
>TRBJ2-1|NA|TRBD2|TRBV3-1/TRBV3-2
CASSPRTSGRAMNEQFF
TGTGCCAGCAGCCCCAGGACTAGCGGGAGGGCCATGAATGAGCAGTTCTTC
>TRBJ2-3|NA|NA|TRBV7-8
CASSRGRAVRGTDTQYF
TGTGCCAGCAGCCGCGGCAGGGCGGTTCGGGGCACAGATACGCAGTATTTT
>TRBJ2-3|NA|NA|TRBV4-1
CASSQVATSTDTQYF
TGCGCCAGCAGCCAAGTCGCGACTAGCACAGATACGCAGTATTTT
>TRBJ1-1|NA|NA|TRBV2
CASRREGETAEAFF
TGTGCCAGCAGGCGTGAAGGAGAAACTGCTGAAGCTTTCTTT
>TRBJ1-1|NA|NA|TRBV11-2
CASSLGGNTEAFF
TGTGCCAGCAGCTTAGGCGGGAACACTGAAGCTTTCTTT
>TRBJ2-7|NA|NA|TRBV5-6
CASSLVRGLNEQYF
TGTGCCAGCAGCTTGGTTCGGGGGTTGAACGAGCAGTACTTC
>TRBJ2-3|NA|NA|TRBV24-1
CATSDLWEGGTDTQYF
TGTGCCACCAGTGATTTGTGGGAGGGGGGCACAGATACGCAGTATTTT
>TRBJ2-7|NA|NA|TRBV2
CAHVARGGGPEQYF
TGTGCCCATGTGGCACGGGGAGGAGGCCCCGAGCAGTACTTC
>TRBJ2-2|NA|TRBD2|TRBV10-1
CASSERGGLAGTGELFF
TGCGCCAGCAGTGAGCGGGGGGGACTAGCGGGCACCGGGGAGCTGTTTTTT
>TRBJ2-2|NA|NA|TRBV2
CASKRGGTGELFF
TGTGCCAGCAAGAGGGGGGGGACCGGGGAGCTGTTTTTT
>TRBJ2-7|NA|TRBD1|TRBV19
CASSMDRGTYEQYF
TGTGCCAGTAGTATGGACAGGGGAACCTACGAGCAGTACTTC
>TRBJ2-1|NA|NA|TRBV5-1
CASSLSQGSYNEQFF
TGCGCCAGCAGCTTGTCCCAGGGCTCCTACAATGAGCAGTTCTTC
>TRBJ2-2|NA|NA|TRBV14
CASSPLTDTGELFF
TGTGCCAGCAGCCCGTTGACAGACACCGGGGAGCTGTTTTTT
>TRBJ1-4|NA|NA|TRBV25-1
CASSSRQPNEKLFF
TGTGCCAGCAGTAGTAGACAGCCTAATGAAAAACTGTTTTTT
>TRBJ2-2|NA|TRBD2|TRBV3-1/TRBV3-2
CASSRTSGNTGELFF
TGTGCCAGCAGCCGGACTAGCGGGAACACCGGGGAGCTGTTTTTT
>TRBJ1-2|once|TRBD1|TRBV30
CAWMGQGEGYGYTF
TGTGCCTGGATGGGACAGGGGGAGGGCTATGGCTACACCTTC
>TRBJ1-2|once|TRBD1|TRBV13
CASSLGQGYGYTF
TGTGCCAGCAGTCTAGGACAGGGTTATGGCTACACCTTC
>TRBJ1-5|NA|NA|TRBV5-4
CASSFGGGGSTHQPQHF
TGTGCCAGCAGCTTCGGGGGTGGGGGTTCGACCCATCAGCCCCAGCATTTT
>TRBJ2-2|few|NA|TRBV24-1
CATSDLPRQGGLFF
TGTGCCACCAGTGATTTGCCGCGACAGGGAGGGCTGTTTTTT
>TRBJ2-1|NA|NA|TRBV10-3
CAISEDSSSYNEQFF
TGTGCCATCAGTGAAGACTCGAGCTCCTACAATGAGCAGTTCTTC
>TRBJ2-3|NA|NA|TRBV9
CASSDPSGTDTQYF
TGTGCCAGCAGCGACCCTAGCGGCACAGATACGCAGTATTTT
>TRBJ2-3|NA|NA|TRBV12-5
CASGEGLGGDTQYF
TGTGCTAGTGGTGAGGGTCTGGGTGGAGATACGCAGTATTTT
>TRBJ1-2|NA|NA|TRBV5-1
CASSTGVRAGRFGGYTF
TGCGCCAGCAGCACTGGAGTTCGCGCAGGGAGGTTTGGTGGCTACACCTTC
>TRBJ2-7|few|TRBD2|TRBV18
CASTTSASSYEQYF
TGTGCCAGCACGACTAGCGCGAGCTCCTACGAGCAGTACTTC
>TRBJ1-2|NA|NA|TRBV5-1
CASSLSFGDYGYTF
TGCGCCAGCAGCTTATCTTTCGGGGATTATGGCTACACCTTC
>TRBJ2-7|NA|TRBD2|TRBV19
CASSGQWGGTYEQYF
TGTGCCAGTAGTGGGCAATGGGGGGGGACTTACGAGCAGTACTTC
>TRBJ2-7|NA|TRBD1|TRBV6-6
CASTGQAFYEQYF
TGTGCCAGCACAGGACAGGCATTCTACGAGCAGTACTTC
>TRBJ1-2|NA|NA|TRBV6-5
CASKLEQGVDGYTF
TGTGCCAGCAAACTCGAACAGGGAGTAGATGGCTACACCTTC
>TRBJ2-7|NA|TRBD1|TRBV29-1
CSVVRDRGAYEQYF
TGCAGCGTTGTTCGGGACAGGGGCGCCTACGAGCAGTACTTC
>TRBJ2-7|NA|NA|TRBV5-6
CASSSRQTLRYEQYF
TGTGCCAGCAGCTCCAGACAGACCCTTAGGTACGAGCAGTACTTC
>TRBJ2-7|NA|TRBD2|TRBV5-4
CASSLRGGPYEQYF
TGTGCCAGCAGCTTGCGGGGGGGCCCCTACGAGCAGTACTTC